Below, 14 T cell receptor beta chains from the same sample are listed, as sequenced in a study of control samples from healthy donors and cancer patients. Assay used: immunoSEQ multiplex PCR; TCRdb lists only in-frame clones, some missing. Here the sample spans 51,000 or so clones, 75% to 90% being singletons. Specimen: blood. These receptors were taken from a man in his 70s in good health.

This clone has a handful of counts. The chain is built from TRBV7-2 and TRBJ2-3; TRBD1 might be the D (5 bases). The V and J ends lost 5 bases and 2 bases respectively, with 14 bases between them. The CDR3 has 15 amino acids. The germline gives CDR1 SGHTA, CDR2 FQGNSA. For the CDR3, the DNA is TGTGCCAGCAGCCCCCCAGGGATAAACACAGATACGCAGTATTTT. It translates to CASSPPGINTDTQYF.

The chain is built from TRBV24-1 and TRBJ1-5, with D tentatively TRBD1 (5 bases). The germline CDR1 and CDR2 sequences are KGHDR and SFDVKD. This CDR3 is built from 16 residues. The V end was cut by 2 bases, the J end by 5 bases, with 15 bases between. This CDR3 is CATSDSGRAVDQPQHF. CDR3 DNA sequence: TGTGCCACCAGTGATTCGGGCAGGGCTGTTGATCAGCCCCAGCATTTT.

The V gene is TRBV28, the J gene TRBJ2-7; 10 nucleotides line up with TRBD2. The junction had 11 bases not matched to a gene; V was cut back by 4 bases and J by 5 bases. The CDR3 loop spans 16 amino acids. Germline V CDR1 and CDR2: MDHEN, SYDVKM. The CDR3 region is CASSSLSGGAFHEQYF. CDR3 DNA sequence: TGTGCCAGCAGTTCTTTAAGCGGGGGGGCCTTCCACGAGCAGTACTTC.

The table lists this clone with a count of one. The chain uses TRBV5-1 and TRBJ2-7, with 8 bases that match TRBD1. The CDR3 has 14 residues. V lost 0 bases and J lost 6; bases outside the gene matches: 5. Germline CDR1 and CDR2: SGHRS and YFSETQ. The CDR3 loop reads CASSLAGGYSEQYF. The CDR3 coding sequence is TGCGCCAGCAGCTTGGCAGGGGGCTATTCCGAGCAGTACTTC.

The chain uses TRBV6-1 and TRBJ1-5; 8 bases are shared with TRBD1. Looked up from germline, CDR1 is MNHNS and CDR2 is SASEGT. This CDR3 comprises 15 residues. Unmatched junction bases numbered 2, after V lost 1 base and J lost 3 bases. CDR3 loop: CASSEVDRANQPQHF. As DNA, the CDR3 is TGTGCCAGCAGTGAAGTGGACAGGGCCAATCAGCCCCAGCATTTT.

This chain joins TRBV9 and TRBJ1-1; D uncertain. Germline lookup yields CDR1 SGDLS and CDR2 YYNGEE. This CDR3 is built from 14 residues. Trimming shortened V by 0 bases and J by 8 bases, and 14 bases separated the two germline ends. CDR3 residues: CASSVGGAWSEAFF. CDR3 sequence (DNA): TGTGCCAGCAGCGTAGGGGGTGCTTGGTCCGAAGCTTTCTTT.

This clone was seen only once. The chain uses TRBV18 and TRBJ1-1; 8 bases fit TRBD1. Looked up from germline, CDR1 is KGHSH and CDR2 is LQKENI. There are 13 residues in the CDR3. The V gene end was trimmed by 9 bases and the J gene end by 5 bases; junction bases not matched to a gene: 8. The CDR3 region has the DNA TGTGCCAGTATCCAGGGGGCTCTGACTGAAGCTTTCTTT. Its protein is CASIQGALTEAFF.

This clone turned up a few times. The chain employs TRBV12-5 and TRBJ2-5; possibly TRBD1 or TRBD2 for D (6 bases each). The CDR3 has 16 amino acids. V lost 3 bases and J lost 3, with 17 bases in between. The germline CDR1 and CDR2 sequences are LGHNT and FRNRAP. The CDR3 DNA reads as TGTGCTAGTGGTTTAGGAAGGGGGGCCCCTGAAGAGACCCAGTACTTC. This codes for CASGLGRGAPEETQYF.

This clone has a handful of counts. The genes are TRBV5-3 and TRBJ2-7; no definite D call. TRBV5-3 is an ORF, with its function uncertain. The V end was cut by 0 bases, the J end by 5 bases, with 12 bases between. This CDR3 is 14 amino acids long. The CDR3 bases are TGTGCCAGAAGCTTGGTCCGTGAGTTCCACGAGCAGTACTTC. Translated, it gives CARSLVREFHEQYF.

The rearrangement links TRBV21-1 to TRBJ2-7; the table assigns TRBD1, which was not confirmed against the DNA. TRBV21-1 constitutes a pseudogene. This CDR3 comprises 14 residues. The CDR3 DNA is TGTGCCAGCAGCAAAGACAGGGGACCCTACGAGCAGTACTTC. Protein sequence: CASSKDRGPYEQYF.

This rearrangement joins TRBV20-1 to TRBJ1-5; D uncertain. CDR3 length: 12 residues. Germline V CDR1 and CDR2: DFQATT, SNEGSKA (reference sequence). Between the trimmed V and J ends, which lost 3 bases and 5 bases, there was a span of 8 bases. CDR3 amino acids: CSASSSDQPQHF. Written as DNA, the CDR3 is TGCAGTGCTAGTAGTTCCGATCAGCCCCAGCATTTT.

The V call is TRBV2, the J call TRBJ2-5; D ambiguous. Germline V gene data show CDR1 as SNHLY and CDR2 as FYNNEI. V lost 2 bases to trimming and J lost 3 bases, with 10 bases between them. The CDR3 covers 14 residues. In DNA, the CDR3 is TGTGCCAGCAGTGAACGAACAGAGGAAGAGACCCAGTACTTC. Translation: CASSERTEEETQYF. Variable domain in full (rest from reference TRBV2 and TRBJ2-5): EPEVTQTPSHQVTQMGQEVILRCVPISNHLYFYWYRQILGQKVEFLVSFYNNEISEKSEIFDDQFSVERPDGSNFTLKIRSTKLEDSAMYFCASSERTEEETQYFGPGTRLLVL.

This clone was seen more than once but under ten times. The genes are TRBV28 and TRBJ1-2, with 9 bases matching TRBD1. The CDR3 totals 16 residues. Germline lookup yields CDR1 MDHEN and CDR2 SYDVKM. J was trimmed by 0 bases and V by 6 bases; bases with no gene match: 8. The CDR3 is CASSTTGGRPNYGYTF. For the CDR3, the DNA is TGTGCCAGCAGCACGACAGGGGGTAGACCTAACTATGGCTACACCTTC.

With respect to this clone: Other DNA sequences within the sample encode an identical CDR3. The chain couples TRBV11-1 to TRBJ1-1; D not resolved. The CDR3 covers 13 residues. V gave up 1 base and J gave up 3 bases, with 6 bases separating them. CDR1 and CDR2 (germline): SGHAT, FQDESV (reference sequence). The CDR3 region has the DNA TGTGCCAGCAGCTTAGACAGAGACACTGAAGCTTTCTTT. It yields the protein CASSLDRDTEAFF.